The 6 T cell receptor beta chains below all came from one sample that was sequenced in a study of blood T cell repertoires in COVID-19. TCRdb's table, derived via immunoSEQ multiplex PCR, lists solely in-frame clones and lacks some. The table shows about 200,000 clones, with approximately 90% occurring only once. Sequencing was carried out using peripheral blood. The receptors stem from a middle-aged man with COVID-19, enrolled during active disease.

This clone was observed once. The J gene is TRBJ2-1, the V gene TRBV5-4, with 9 bases lining up with TRBD2. The CDR3 loop spans 15 amino acids. CDR1 SGHNT and CDR2 YYREEE come from the germline V gene (reference sequence). V shed 3 bases, J shed 10 bases, and the junction held 11 bases outside the gene matches. CDR3 loop: CASSSQRGVPTEQFF. In nucleotides, the CDR3 is TGTGCCAGCAGCTCTCAGCGGGGGGTCCCCACGGAGCAGTTCTTC.

V and J are TRBV9 and TRBJ1-5; maybe TRBD1 (6 bases). This CDR3 has 15 amino acids. Trimming pared 4 bases from V and 1 base from J, leaving 12 bases between. The germline V gene encodes CDR1 SGDLS and CDR2 YYNGEE. The CDR3 protein is CASSPGDVSNQPQHF. In nucleotides, the CDR3 is TGTGCCAGCAGCCCAGGGGATGTGAGCAATCAGCCCCAGCATTTT. The full variable domain, completed using reference TRBV9 and TRBJ1-5, is DSGVTQTPKHLITATGQRVTLRCSPRSGDLSVYWYQQSLDQGLQFLIQYYNGEERAKGNILERFSAQQFPDLHSELNLSSLELGDSALYFCASSPGDVSNQPQHFGDGTRLSIL.

This clone occurred a few times. The chain employs TRBV18 and TRBJ1-2; 7 nucleotides line up with TRBD1. After removal of 2 bases from V and 4 bases from J, the junction contained 10 bases not matched to a gene. The CDR3 has 16 residues. Germline lookup yields CDR1 KGHSH and CDR2 LQKENI. CDR3: CASSPKGQPTGYGYTF. The DNA for the CDR3 is TGTGCCAGCTCACCAAAGGGACAGCCCACCGGCTATGGCTACACCTTC.

This chain connects TRBV7-2 to TRBJ2-3; 9 bases agree with TRBD2. CDR1 and CDR2 (germline): SGHTA, FQGNSA. V lost 2 bases and J lost 4; bases outside the gene matches: 7. The CDR3 length is 16 residues. The CDR3 loop reads CASSLFGGGAADTQYF. DNA of the CDR3: TGTGCCAGCAGCTTATTCGGCGGGGGGGCGGCAGATACGCAGTATTTT.

This clone was detected only once. V is TRBV7-9 and J is TRBJ2-3; D remains ambiguous. V lost 4 bases to trimming and J lost 7 bases, with 9 bases between them. This CDR3 has 12 residues. CDR1 is SEHNR and CDR2 is FQNEAQ in the germline V gene (reference sequence). The CDR3 loop reads CASSSQNYTQYF. The CDR3 DNA reads as TGTGCCAGCAGCTCCCAGAATTATACGCAGTATTTT.

The V call is TRBV15, the J call TRBJ1-5, with D possibly being TRBD1 (6 bases). CDR3 length equals 14 residues. V dropped 1 base and J dropped 3 bases, with 7 bases sitting between them. Per germline, CDR1 LNHNV and CDR2 YYDKDF (reference sequence). CDR3 nucleotides: TGTGCCACCAGCAGAGGGACAGACAATCAGCCCCAGCATTTT. It encodes CATSRGTDNQPQHF.